The next 28 T cell receptor beta chains were all read from a single sample in a study of blood T cell repertoires in COVID-19. Some clones are missing from TCRdb's copy, which holds only in-frame ones; the method was immunoSEQ multiplex PCR. In the table there are over 300,000 clones, around four fifths of which are singletons. Sequenced: peripheral blood. The source of these receptors is a woman between 45 and 65 years old with acute or convalescent COVID-19.

This clone came up a few times. V gene TRBV27 combines with J gene TRBJ2-7; tentatively, D is TRBD2 (5 bases). Per germline, CDR1 MNHEY and CDR2 SMNVEV (reference sequence). The CDR3 length is 14 residues. The V end was cut by 3 bases, the J end by 3 bases, with 12 bases between. DNA for the CDR3: TGTGCCAGCAGTTTTGTGGCTAGCAGCTACGAGCAGTACTTC. It specifies CASSFVASSYEQYF.

This clone was picked up one time. The rearrangement joins TRBV5-4 to TRBJ1-2; TRBD1 matches at 11 bases. From germline, CDR1 is SGHNT and CDR2 YYREEE (reference sequence). The V gene end was trimmed by 3 bases and the J gene end by 4 bases; junction bases not matched to a gene: 5. The CDR3 loop spans 15 amino acids. The DNA of the CDR3 is TGTGCCAGCAGCTGGACAGGGGGCTCCTCCTATGGCTACACCTTC. It specifies CASSWTGGSSYGYTF.

This chain's CDR3 is CSALGSRPRMDSTDYTEAFF. The CDR3 DNA reads as TGCAGCGCCCTTGGGTCACGACCCCGGATGGATTCGACAGACTACACTGAAGCTTTCTTT. The chain joins TRBV29-1 to TRBJ1-1; tentatively, D is TRBD1 (5 bases). Trimming pared 7 bases from V and 3 bases from J, leaving 36 bases between. The CDR3 contains 20 residues. The germline CDR1 and CDR2 sequences are SQVTM and ANQGSEA. Complete variable domain (other parts from reference TRBV29-1 and TRBJ1-1): SAVISQKPSRDICQRGTSLTIQCQVDSQVTMMFWYRQQPGQSLTLIATANQGSEATYESGFVIDKFPISRPNLTFSTLTVSNMSPEDSSIYLCSALGSRPRMDSTDYTEAFFGQGTRLTVV.

V usage is TRBV6-6 and J usage is TRBJ1-2; TRBD1 agrees at 7 bases. Germline V CDR1 and CDR2: MNHNY, SVGAGI (reference sequence). The CDR3 extends over 14 amino acids. With V trimmed by 5 bases and J by 3 bases, 6 bases remained unmatched. The CDR3 DNA reads TGTGCCAGCAGTCCGCGGGACAGTTACTATGGCTACACCTTC. It translates to CASSPRDSYYGYTF.

The CDR3 spells CASSLGQGLNEQYF. In nucleotides, the CDR3 is TGTGCCAGCAGCTTAGGACAGGGTCTCAACGAGCAGTACTTC. The chain couples TRBV7-9 to TRBJ2-7, with 7 bases fitting TRBD1. The CDR3 totals 14 residues. J gave up 5 bases and V 1 base, and 5 bases lay outside the gene matches. Germline V CDR1 and CDR2: SEHNR, FQNEAQ (reference sequence).

The J gene is TRBJ2-7, the V gene TRBV6-1; D ambiguous. The CDR3 sequence is 13 residues long. CDR1 is MNHNS, CDR2 SASEGT, per germline. V gave up 2 bases and J gave up 6 bases, with 11 bases separating them. CDR3 nucleotide sequence: TGTGCCAGCAGTGAAATTAGCAGTCGCGAGCAGTACGTC. Amino acid sequence: CASSEISSREQYV.

On this clone itself: The same CDR3 is also encoded by other DNA sequences in this sample. The CDR3 region has the DNA TGCGCCAGCAGCCCCGACGGGGGCAATCAGCCCCAGCATTTT. Protein: CASSPDGGNQPQHF. The V gene is TRBV5-1, the J gene TRBJ1-5; D gene ambiguous. V lost 4 bases to trimming and J lost 2 bases, with 10 bases between them. The length of the CDR3 is 14 residues. Germline loops: CDR1 SGHRS, CDR2 YFSETQ.

This chain links TRBV6-5 with TRBJ1-2, with D possibly TRBD1 on 5 matching bases. Trimming shortened V by 0 bases and J by 1 base, and 9 bases separated the two germline ends. In germline, CDR1 is MNHEY, CDR2 SVGAGI. This CDR3 spans 15 amino acids. The DNA of the CDR3 is TGTGCCAGCAGTTACTCCAGGACACTTAACTATGGCTACACCTTC. Its translation is CASSYSRTLNYGYTF.

The chain is built from TRBV4-1 and TRBJ2-1, with TRBD2 matching over 7 bases. The CDR3 consists of 15 residues. Trimming removed 4 bases from V and 3 bases from J; junction bases left unmatched: 6. Germline CDR1 MGHRA, CDR2 YSYEKL. CDR3 residues: CASSPVAGDYNEQFF. Here the CDR3 DNA reads TGCGCCAGCAGCCCCGTAGCGGGCGACTACAATGAGCAGTTCTTC.

The chain recombines TRBV7-9 with TRBJ2-7; the match to TRBD2 covers 9 bases. Per germline, CDR1 SEHNR and CDR2 FQNEAQ (reference sequence). Germline trimming cut 2 bases from V and 3 bases from J; bases unmatched to any gene: 5. The CDR3 length is 15 residues. CDR3 in DNA: TGTGCCAGCAGCTTACTGCTAGCGGGGAACTACGAGCAGTACTTC. It specifies CASSLLLAGNYEQYF.

This clone was detected once. This chain connects TRBV7-9 to TRBJ2-1, with D perhaps TRBD2 (5 bases). CDR3 length: 15 amino acids. The germline gives CDR1 SEHNR, CDR2 FQNEAQ (reference sequence). Trimming shortened V by 3 bases and J by 7 bases, and 16 bases separated the two germline ends. The CDR3 bases are TGTGCCAGCAGCTTCGCAGCGGTCCCTTTTAATGAGCAGTTCTTC. Amino acid sequence: CASSFAAVPFNEQFF. The variable domain in full, completed from reference TRBV7-9 and TRBJ2-1, reads DTGVSQNPRHKITKRGQNVTFRCDPISEHNRLYWYRQTLGQGPEFLTYFQNEAQLEKSRLLSDRFSAERPKGSFSTLEIQRTEQGDSAMYLCASSFAAVPFNEQFFGPGTRLTVL.

This rearrangement joins TRBV6-5 to TRBJ1-1; TRBD1 might be the D (6 bases). The V gene's germline CDR1 is MNHEY and CDR2 SVGAGI. The V end was cut by 7 bases, the J end by 11 bases, with 20 bases between. This CDR3 has 13 residues. The DNA for the CDR3 is TGTGCCAGCAACCGGGACATCGTTGTGGGCGCTTTCTTT. It yields the protein CASNRDIVVGAFF.

The rearrangement joins TRBV7-9 to TRBJ2-6; D might be TRBD2 (5 bases). The ends were cut back, 4 bases at V and 0 bases at J, with 10 bases in the middle. Germline CDR1 is SEHNR and CDR2 is FQNEAQ (reference sequence). CDR3 length equals 16 residues. For the CDR3, the DNA is TGTGCCAGCAGCTACGGACTCTACTCTGGGGCCAACGTCCTGACTTTC. Protein: CASSYGLYSGANVLTF.

With regard to this clone: Other DNA sequences from this sample encode an identical CDR3 as well. V gene TRBV6-2 or TRBV6-3 combines with J gene TRBJ2-7, with 8 bases identical to TRBD2. The CDR3 length is 15 residues. CDR1 is MNHEY, CDR2 SVGEGT, per germline. V lost 0 bases, J lost 2 bases, and 3 bases stayed unmatched. The CDR3 spells CASSYSTSGTYEQYF. For the CDR3, the DNA is TGTGCCAGCAGTTACTCTACTAGCGGCACCTACGAGCAGTACTTC.

The chain uses TRBV7-3 and TRBJ2-2, with D possibly being TRBD2 (5 bases). The CDR3 length is 15 residues. The V end lost 5 bases, the J end lost 2 bases, and 12 bases lay between the germline ends. Germline CDR1 reads SGHTA; CDR2 reads FQGTGA. The DNA for the CDR3 is TGTGCCAGCAGCCCCGCCAGCGGCAACACCGGGGAGCTGTTTTTT. Translation: CASSPASGNTGELFF. Using reference TRBV7-3 and TRBJ2-2 for the parts outside the CDR3, the full variable domain is GAGVSQTPSNKVTEKGKYVELRCDPISGHTALYWYRQSLGQGPEFLIYFQGTGAADDSGLPNDRFFAVRPEGSVSTLKIQRTERGDSAVYLCASSPASGNTGELFFGEGSRLTVL.

V and J are TRBV5-1 and TRBJ2-2, with 8 bases aligning to TRBD1. The CDR3 runs 15 residues. Germline values: CDR1 SGHRS, CDR2 YFSETQ. The junction had 3 bases not matched to a gene; V was cut back by 0 bases and J by 5 bases. CDR3 residues: CASSLDRGRTGELFF. Here the CDR3 DNA reads TGCGCCAGCAGCTTGGACAGGGGGAGAACCGGGGAGCTGTTTTTT.

This clone was counted between two and nine times. The chain has TRBV19 and TRBJ1-3; the D is unclear. Trimming pared 5 bases from V and 9 bases from J, leaving 11 bases between. The CDR3 has 12 residues. The germline gives CDR1 LNHDA, CDR2 SQIVND (reference sequence). The DNA for the CDR3 is TGTGCCAGTAGTCTTGAGAGGTCCACCATATATTTT. Translating it yields CASSLERSTIYF.

The chain combines TRBV2 with TRBJ2-3; TRBD2 aligns across 12 bases. CDR1 is SNHLY, CDR2 FYNNEI, per germline. This CDR3 comprises 16 residues. V dropped 7 bases and J dropped 3; count of bases not matched to a gene: 8. The CDR3 spells CASTGASGGATDTQYF. The CDR3 DNA sequence: TGTGCCAGCACCGGGGCTAGCGGGGGGGCTACAGATACGCAGTATTTT.

The count of this clone is one. The chain combines TRBV2 with TRBJ1-1; D ambiguous. Germline V gives CDR1 SNHLY, CDR2 FYNNEI. The CDR3 is 14 residues long. Trimming took off 9 bases at V and 0 bases at J, with 14 bases between the two ends. CDR3 in DNA: TGTGCCAGTTACTTAACGAGAATGAACACTGAAGCTTTCTTT. It specifies CASYLTRMNTEAFF.

The genes are TRBV19 and TRBJ1-4; a possible D gene is TRBD1 (5 bases). In germline, CDR1 is LNHDA, CDR2 SQIVND (reference sequence). With 2 bases removed from V and 8 bases from J, the gap between germline ends came to 15 bases. The CDR3 contains 15 residues. In nucleotides, the CDR3 is TGTGCCAGTAGTATACTGGTCGGGCAGGGCGAAAAACTGTTTTTT. This encodes CASSILVGQGEKLFF.

The gene calls are TRBV7-2 and TRBJ2-7, with D possibly matching TRBD2 (5 bases). The CDR3 is 14 residues long. Germline V gene data show CDR1 as SGHTA and CDR2 as FQGNSA. With 3 bases removed from V and 0 bases from J, the gap between germline ends came to 9 bases. CDR3 sequence reads: CASSFTRDSYEQYF. CDR3 DNA sequence: TGTGCCAGCAGCTTTACCCGGGACTCCTACGAGCAGTACTTC.

This chain links TRBV19 with TRBJ2-3, with D uncertain. V was trimmed by 4 bases and J by 1 base, leaving 15 bases between them. Germline lookup yields CDR1 LNHDA and CDR2 SQIVND (reference sequence). The length of the CDR3 is 16 residues. CDR3 coding DNA: TGTGCCAGTAGTACCCCTAGATGGATGGGCACAGATACGCAGTATTTT. This gives the protein CASSTPRWMGTDTQYF.

The CDR3 sequence is CASSYKGHGAGELFF. CDR3 coding DNA: TGTGCCAGCAGTTACAAAGGACACGGCGCCGGGGAGCTGTTTTTT. The chain carries TRBV6-5 and TRBJ2-2; D perhaps matches TRBD1 (5 bases). This CDR3 region has 15 residues. Germline V gene sequence: CDR1 MNHEY, CDR2 SVGAGI. V lost 2 bases and J 6 bases, leaving 13 bases between the germline ends.

The gene calls are TRBV11-2 and TRBJ1-4, with a possible D match to TRBD1 (5 bases). The CDR3 loop spans 16 amino acids. Trimming took off 4 bases at V and 4 bases at J, with 16 bases between the two ends. The germline V gene encodes CDR1 SGHAT and CDR2 FQNNGV. The CDR3 nucleotides read TGTGCCAGCAGCTCCCAGTTGGGGCTAGGTAATGAAAAACTGTTTTTT. Its protein product is CASSSQLGLGNEKLFF.

The CDR3 DNA is TGTGCCAGCAGCGTAGAGCAGGGGGGCGGTGAAAAACTGTTTTTT. Protein product: CASSVEQGGGEKLFF. The V call is TRBV9, the J call TRBJ1-4; the match to TRBD1 covers 7 bases. This CDR3 has 15 amino acids. V was clipped by 0 bases and J by 7 bases; unmatched bases: 6. Germline V gene data show CDR1 as SGDLS and CDR2 as YYNGEE.

The CDR3 sequence is CASSLLGQGVQETQYF. CDR3 DNA: TGTGCCAGCAGCCTATTGGGACAGGGAGTACAAGAGACCCAGTACTTC. The rearrangement links TRBV3-1 (or the pseudogene TRBV3-2) to TRBJ2-5; 9 bases fit TRBD1. CDR1 and CDR2 (germline): LGHDT, YNNKEL (reference sequence). The J segment lost 2 bases and the V segment lost 4 bases, leaving 8 bases of the junction unmatched. The CDR3 spans 16 residues.

This clone has a handful of counts. The chain carries TRBV6-2 or TRBV6-3 and TRBJ1-5; the D gene is possibly TRBD1 (5 bases). Trimming stripped 2 bases from V and 16 bases from J, with 12 bases between. The CDR3 is made up of 11 amino acids. Germline CDR1 is MNHEY and CDR2 is SVGEGT. The CDR3 region is CASSYGGIAHF. DNA for the CDR3: TGTGCCAGCAGTTACGGGGGGATCGCCCATTTT.

CDR3 sequence: CASSPIAGGRNTETQYF. The CDR3 bases are TGTGCCAGCAGCCCTATAGCGGGGGGGCGGAATACAGAGACCCAGTACTTC. This sequence joins TRBV7-2 and TRBJ2-5; 11 positions agree with TRBD2. The germline V gene encodes CDR1 SGHTA and CDR2 FQGNSA. The CDR3 is 17 residues long. V shed 5 bases, J shed 4 bases, and the junction held 12 bases outside the gene matches. Supplemented by reference TRBV7-2 and TRBJ2-5, the full variable domain reads GAGVSQSPSNKVTEKGKDVELRCDPISGHTALYWYRQSLGQGLEFLIYFQGNSAPDKSGLPSDRFSAERTGGSVSTLTIQRTQQEDSAVYLCASSPIAGGRNTETQYFGPGTRLLVL.